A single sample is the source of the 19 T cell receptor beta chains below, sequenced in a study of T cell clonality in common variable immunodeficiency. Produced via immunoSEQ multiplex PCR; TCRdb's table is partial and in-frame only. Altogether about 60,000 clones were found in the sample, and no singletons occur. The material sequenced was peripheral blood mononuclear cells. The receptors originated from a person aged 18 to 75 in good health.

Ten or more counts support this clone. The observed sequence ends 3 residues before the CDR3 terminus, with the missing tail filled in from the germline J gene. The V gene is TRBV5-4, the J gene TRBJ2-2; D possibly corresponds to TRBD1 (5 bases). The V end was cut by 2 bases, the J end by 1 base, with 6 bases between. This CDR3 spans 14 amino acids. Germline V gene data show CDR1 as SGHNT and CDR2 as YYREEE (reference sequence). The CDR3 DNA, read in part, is TGTGCCAGCAGCTTCGGACAGAACACCGGGGAG. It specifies CASSFGQNTGE. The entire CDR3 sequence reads CASSFGQNTGELFF.

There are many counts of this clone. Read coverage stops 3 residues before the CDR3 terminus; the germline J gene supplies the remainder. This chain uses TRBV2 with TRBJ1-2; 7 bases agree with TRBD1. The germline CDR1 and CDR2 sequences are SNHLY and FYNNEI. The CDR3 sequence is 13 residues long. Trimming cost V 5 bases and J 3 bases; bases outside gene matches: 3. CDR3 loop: CASSPGTDYGYTF. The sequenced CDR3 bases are TGTGCCAGCAGTCCCGGGACAGACTATGGC.

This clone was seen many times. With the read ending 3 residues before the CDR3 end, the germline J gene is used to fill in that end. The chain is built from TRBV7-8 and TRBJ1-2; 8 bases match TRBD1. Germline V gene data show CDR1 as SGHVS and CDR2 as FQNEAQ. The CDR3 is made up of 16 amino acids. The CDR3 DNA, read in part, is TGTGCCAGCAGCTTATCTTTTGCGGCAGGGGGCGCAGGC. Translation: CASSLSFAAGGAG. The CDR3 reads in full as CASSLSFAAGGAGYTF.

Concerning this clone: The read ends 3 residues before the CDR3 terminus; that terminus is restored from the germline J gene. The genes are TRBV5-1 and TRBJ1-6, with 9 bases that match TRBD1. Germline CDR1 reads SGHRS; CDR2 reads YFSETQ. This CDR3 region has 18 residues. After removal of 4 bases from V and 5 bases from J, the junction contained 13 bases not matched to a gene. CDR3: CASSDGTGLKSHNSPLHF. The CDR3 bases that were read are TGCGCCAGCAGCGACGGGACAGGGTTGAAGTCCCATAATTCACCC.

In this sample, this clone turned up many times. Here the CDR3 reads CASSLGGDYGYTF. CDR3 bases read: TGCGCCAGCAGCTTGGGCGGGGACTATGGC. This chain joins TRBV5-1 and TRBJ1-2; D is unclear. The read falls 3 residues short of the CDR3 end, and the missing part is taken from the germline J gene. The germline V gene has CDR1 SGHRS and CDR2 YFSETQ. The CDR3 length is 13 residues. V was trimmed by 0 bases and J by 3 bases, leaving 6 bases between them.

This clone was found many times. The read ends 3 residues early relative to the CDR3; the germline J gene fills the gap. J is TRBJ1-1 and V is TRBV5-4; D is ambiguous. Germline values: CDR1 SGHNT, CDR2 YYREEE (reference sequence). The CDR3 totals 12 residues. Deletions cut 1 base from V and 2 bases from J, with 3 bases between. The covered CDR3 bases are TGTGCCAGCAGCTTGACAAACACTGAA. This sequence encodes CASSLTNTE. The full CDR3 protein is CASSLTNTEAFF. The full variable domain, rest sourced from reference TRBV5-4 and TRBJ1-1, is ETGVTQSPTHLIKTRGQQVTLRCSSQSGHNTVSWYQQALGQGPQFIFQYYREEENGRGNFPPRFSGLQFPNYSSELNVNALELDDSALYLCASSLTNTEAFFGQGTRLTVV.

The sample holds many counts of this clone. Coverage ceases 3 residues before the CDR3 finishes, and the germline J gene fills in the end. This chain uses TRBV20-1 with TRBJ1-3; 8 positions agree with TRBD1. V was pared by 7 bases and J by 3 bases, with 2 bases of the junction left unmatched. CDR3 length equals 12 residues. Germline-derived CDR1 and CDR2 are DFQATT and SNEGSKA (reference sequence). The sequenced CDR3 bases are TGCAGTGTTGACAGGGGTGGAAACACC. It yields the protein CSVDRGGNT. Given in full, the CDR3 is CSVDRGGNTIYF.

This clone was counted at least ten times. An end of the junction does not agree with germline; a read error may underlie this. The CDR3 DNA, read in part, is TGTGCCAGCAACTTAGAGGGTGAG. Translation gives CASNLEGE. The full CDR3 protein reads CASNLEGEQFF. This chain joins TRBV7-3 and TRBJ2-1; D is perhaps TRBD2 (5 bases). Read coverage stops 3 residues before the CDR3 terminus; the germline J gene supplies the remainder. CDR1 and CDR2 from the germline V gene are SGHTA and FQGTGA. This CDR3 is built from 11 residues.

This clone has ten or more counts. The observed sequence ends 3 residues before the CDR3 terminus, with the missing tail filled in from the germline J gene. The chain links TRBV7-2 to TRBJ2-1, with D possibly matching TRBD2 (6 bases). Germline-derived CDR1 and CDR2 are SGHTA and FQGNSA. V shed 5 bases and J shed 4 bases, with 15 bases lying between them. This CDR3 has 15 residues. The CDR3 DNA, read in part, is TGTGCCAGCAGCCCTGGGGTAGCGGATTACAATGAG. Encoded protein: CASSPGVADYNE. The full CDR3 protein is CASSPGVADYNEQFF.

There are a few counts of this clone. CDR3 amino acids: CASSTIRTGKLYEQYF. CDR3 DNA (partial): TGTGCCAGTAGTACCATACGGACAGGAAAACTCTACGAG. The V call is TRBV19, the J call TRBJ2-7, with 7 bases aligning to TRBD1. Read coverage stops 3 residues before the CDR3 terminus; the germline J gene supplies the remainder. CDR3 length: 16 amino acids. Germline CDR1 is LNHDA and CDR2 is SQIVND (reference sequence). The J segment lost 3 bases and the V segment lost 4 bases, leaving 12 bases of the junction unmatched.

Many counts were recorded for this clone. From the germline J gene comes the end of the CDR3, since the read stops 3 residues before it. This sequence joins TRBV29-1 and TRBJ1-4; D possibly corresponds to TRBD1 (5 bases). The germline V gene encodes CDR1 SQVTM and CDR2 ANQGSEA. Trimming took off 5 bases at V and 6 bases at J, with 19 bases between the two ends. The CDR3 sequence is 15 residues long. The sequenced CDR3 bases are TGCAGCGTTTCATCCACCTGGGAACAGGATGAAAAA. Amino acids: CSVSSTWEQDEK. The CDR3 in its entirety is CSVSSTWEQDEKLFF.

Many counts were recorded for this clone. CDR3 DNA (partial): TGTGCCAGTAGTTTGGGACTAGGGGGCTATGGC. Its translation: CASSLGLGGYG. The entire CDR3 protein reads CASSLGLGGYGYTF. The gene calls are TRBV19 and TRBJ1-2, with D possibly TRBD1 on 6 matching bases. With the read ending 3 residues before the CDR3 end, the germline J gene is used to fill in that end. The germline gives CDR1 LNHDA, CDR2 SQIVND (reference sequence). V lost 5 bases and J 4 bases, leaving 14 bases between the germline ends. The CDR3 has 14 residues. The whole variable domain, remainder taken from reference TRBV19 and TRBJ1-2, is DGGITQSPKYLFRKEGQNVTLSCEQNLNHDAMYWYRQDPGQGLRLIYYSQIVNDFQKGDIAEGYSVSREKKESFPLTVTSAQKNPTAFYLCASSLGLGGYGYTFGSGTRLTVV.

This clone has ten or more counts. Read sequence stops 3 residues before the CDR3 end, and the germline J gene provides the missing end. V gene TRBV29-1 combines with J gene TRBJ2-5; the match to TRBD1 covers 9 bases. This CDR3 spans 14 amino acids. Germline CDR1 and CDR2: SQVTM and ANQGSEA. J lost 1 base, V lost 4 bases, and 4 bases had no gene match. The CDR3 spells CSVVGDRVQETQYF. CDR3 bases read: TGCAGCGTTGTAGGGGACAGGGTCCAAGAGACC.

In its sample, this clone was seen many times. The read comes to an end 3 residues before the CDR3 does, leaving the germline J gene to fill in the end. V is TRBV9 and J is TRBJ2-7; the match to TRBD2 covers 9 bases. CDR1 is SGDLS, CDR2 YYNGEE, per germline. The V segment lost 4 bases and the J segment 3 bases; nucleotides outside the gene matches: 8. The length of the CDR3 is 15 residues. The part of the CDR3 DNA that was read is TGTGCCAGCAGCCCAAATAGCGGGAGTCACTACGAG. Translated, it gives CASSPNSGSHYE. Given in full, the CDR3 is CASSPNSGSHYEQYF.

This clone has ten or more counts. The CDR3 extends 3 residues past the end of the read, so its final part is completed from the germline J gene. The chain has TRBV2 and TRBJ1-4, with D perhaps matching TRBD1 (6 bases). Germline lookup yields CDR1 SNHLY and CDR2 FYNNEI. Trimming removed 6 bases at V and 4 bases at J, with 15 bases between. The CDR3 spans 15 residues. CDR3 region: CASRLRGTVNEKLFF. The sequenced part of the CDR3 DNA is TGTGCCAGCAGACTGAGGGGGACCGTTAATGAAAAA.

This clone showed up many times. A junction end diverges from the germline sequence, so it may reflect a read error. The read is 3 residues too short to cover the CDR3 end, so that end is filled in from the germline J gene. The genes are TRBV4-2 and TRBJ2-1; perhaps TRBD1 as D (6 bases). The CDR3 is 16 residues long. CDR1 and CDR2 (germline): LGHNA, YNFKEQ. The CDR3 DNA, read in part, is TGCGCCAGCAGCCAAGATAGCAGGGGTGGCTACAATGAG. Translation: CASSQDSRGGYNE. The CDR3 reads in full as CASSQDSRGGYNEQFF.

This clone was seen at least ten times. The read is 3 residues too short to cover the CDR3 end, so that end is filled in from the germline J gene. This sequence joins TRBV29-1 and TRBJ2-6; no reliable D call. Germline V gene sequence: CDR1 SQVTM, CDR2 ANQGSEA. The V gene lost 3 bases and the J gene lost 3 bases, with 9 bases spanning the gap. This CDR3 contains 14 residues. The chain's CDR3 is CSVDGIGGANVLTF. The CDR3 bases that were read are TGCAGCGTTGATGGCATTGGTGGGGCCAACGTC.

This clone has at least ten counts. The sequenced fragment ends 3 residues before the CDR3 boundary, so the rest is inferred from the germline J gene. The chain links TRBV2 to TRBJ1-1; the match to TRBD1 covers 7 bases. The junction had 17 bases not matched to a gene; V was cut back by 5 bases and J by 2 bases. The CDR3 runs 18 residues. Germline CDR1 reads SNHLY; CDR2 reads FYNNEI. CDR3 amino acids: CASSFPTVLTGLNTEAFF. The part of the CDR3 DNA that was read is TGTGCCAGCAGTTTCCCAACCGTACTGACAGGGTTAAACACTGAA.

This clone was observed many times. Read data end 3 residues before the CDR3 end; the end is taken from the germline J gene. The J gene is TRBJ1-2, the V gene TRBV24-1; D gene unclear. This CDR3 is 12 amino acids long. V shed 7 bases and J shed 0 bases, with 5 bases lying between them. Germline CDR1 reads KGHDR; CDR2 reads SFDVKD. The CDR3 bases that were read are TGTGCCACCAGCCACACTAACTATGGC. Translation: CATSHTNYG. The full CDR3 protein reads CATSHTNYGYTF.